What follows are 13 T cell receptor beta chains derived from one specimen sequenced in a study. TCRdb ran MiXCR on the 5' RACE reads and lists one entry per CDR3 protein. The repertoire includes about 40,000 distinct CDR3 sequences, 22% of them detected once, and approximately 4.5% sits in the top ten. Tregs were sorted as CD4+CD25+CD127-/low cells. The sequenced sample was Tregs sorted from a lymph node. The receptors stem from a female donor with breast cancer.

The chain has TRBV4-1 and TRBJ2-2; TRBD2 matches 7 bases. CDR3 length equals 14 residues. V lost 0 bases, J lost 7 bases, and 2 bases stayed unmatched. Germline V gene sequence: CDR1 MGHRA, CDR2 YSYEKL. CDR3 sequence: CASSQEGGIGELFF. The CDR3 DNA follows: TGCGCCAGCAGCCAAGAGGGGGGGATCGGGGAGCTGTTTTTT.

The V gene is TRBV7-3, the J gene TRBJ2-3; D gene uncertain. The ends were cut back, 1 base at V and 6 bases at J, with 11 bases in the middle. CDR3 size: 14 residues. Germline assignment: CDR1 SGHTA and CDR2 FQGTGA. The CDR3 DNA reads TGTGCCAGCAGCTTAAGCGGTTTGGCGGATACGCAGTATTTT. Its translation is CASSLSGLADTQYF.

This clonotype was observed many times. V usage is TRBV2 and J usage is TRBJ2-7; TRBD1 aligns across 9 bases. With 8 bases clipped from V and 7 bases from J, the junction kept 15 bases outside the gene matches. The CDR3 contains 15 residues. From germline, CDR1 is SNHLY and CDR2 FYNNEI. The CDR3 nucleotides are TGTGCCAGCGCAATATACCGGGACAGGGTGAAGGAGCAGTACTTC. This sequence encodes CASAIYRDRVKEQYF.

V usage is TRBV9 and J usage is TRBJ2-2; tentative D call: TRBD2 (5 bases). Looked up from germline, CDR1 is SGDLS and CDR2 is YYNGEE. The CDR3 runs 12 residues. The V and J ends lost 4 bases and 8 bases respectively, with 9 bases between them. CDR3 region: CASSLGVGELFF. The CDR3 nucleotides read TGTGCCAGCAGCCTGGGAGTGGGGGAGCTGTTTTTT.

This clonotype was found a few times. The CDR3 spells CASGHGTGNTGELFF. CDR3 bases: TGCGCCAGCGGCCACGGGACAGGGAACACCGGGGAGCTGTTTTTT. The chain combines TRBV5-1 with TRBJ2-2; TRBD1 agrees at 8 bases. Germline-derived CDR1 and CDR2 are SGHRS and YFSETQ. J lost 1 base, V lost 7 bases, and 6 bases had no gene match. CDR3 size: 15 residues.

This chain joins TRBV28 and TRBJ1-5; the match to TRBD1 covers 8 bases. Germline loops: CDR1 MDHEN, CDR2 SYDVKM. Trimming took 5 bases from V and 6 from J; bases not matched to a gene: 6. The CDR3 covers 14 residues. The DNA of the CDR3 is TGTGCCAGCAGTCCAGGGACAGGTGGTCAGCCCCAGCATTTT. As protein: CASSPGTGGQPQHF.

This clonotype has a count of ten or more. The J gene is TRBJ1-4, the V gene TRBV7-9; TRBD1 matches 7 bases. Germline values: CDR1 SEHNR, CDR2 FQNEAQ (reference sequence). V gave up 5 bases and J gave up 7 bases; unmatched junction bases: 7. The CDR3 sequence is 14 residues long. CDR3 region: CASSLGTVAEKLFF. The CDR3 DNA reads TGTGCCAGCAGCCTCGGGACAGTGGCTGAAAAACTGTTTTTT.

In nucleotides, the CDR3 is TGTGCCAGCAGTGCATTCGGGACAGGGCTTTTTTCACCCCTCCACTTT. It codes for CASSAFGTGLFSPLHF. The V gene is TRBV6-1, the J gene TRBJ1-6; TRBD1 matches 9 bases. Germline V gene sequence: CDR1 MNHNS, CDR2 SASEGT. Losses at the gene ends were 4 bases for V and 9 bases for J; bases not matched to a gene: 10. The CDR3 covers 16 residues.

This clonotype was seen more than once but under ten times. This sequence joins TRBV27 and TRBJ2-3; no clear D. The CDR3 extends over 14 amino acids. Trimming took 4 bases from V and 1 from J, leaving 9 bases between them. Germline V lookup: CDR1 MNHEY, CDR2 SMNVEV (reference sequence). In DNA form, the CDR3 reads TGTGCCAGCAGTTGGACGGAACGCACAGATACGCAGTATTTT. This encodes CASSWTERTDTQYF.

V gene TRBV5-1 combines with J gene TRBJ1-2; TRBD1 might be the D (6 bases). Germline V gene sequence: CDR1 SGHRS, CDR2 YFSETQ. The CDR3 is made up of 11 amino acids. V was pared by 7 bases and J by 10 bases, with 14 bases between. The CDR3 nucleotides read TGCGCCAGCGACGGGGGCGAGGACTACACCTTC. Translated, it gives CASDGGEDYTF.

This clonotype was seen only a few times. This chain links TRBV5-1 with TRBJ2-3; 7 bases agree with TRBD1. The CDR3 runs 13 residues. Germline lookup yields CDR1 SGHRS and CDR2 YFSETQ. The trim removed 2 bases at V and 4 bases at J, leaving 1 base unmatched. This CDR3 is CASSFQGADTQYF. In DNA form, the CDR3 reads TGCGCCAGCAGCTTCCAGGGGGCAGATACGCAGTATTTT.

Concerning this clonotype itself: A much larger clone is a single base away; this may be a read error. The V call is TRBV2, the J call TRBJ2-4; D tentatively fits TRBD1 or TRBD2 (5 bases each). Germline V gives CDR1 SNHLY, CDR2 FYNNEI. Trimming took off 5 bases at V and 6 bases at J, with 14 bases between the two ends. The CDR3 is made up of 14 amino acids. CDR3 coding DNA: TGTGCCAGCAGTATAGGGGACGTGAGAAACATTCAGTACTTC. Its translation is CASSIGDVRNIQYF. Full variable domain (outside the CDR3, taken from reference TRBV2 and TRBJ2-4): EPEVTQTPSHQVTQMGQEVILRCVPISNHLYFYWYRQILGQKVEFLVSFYNNEISEKSEIFDDQFSVERPDGSNFTLKIRSTKLEDSAMYFCASSIGDVRNIQYFGAGTRLSVL.

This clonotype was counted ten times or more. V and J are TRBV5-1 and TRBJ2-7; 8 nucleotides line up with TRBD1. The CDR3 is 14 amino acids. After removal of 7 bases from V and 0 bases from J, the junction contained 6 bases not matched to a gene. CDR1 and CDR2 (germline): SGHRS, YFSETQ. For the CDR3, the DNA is TGCGCCAGCGGACTGGGACAGGACTCCTACGAGCAGTACTTC. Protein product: CASGLGQDSYEQYF.